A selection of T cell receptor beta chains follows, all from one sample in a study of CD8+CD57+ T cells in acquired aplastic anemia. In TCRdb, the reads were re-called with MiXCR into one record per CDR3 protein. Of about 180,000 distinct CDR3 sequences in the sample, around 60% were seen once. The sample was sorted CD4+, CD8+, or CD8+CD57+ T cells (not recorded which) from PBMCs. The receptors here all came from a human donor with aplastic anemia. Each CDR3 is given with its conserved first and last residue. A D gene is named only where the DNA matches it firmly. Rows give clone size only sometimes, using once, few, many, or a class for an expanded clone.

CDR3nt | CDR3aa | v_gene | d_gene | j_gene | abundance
TGTGCCAGTGCCACAGGGGTCCCTTACGAGCAGTACTTC | CASATGVPYEQYF | TRBV6-6 | TRBD1 | TRBJ2-7 | .
TGTGCCAGCAGCGTGGACAGGGGCGGCTACACCTTC | CASSVDRGGYTF | TRBV2 | TRBD1 | TRBJ1-2 | .
TGTGCCAGCAGCGGCGCTTGGGAGGATGGCTACACCTTC | CASSGAWEDGYTF | TRBV7-9 | . | TRBJ1-2 | .
TGCAGTGCCCTGGACAACCGGTATTACGAGCAGTACTTC | CSALDNRYYEQYF | TRBV20-1 | . | TRBJ2-7 | .
TGTGCCAGCAGCGCGGGAGGGGCGTACAATGAGCAGTTCTTC | CASSAGGAYNEQFF | TRBV25-1 | TRBD2 | TRBJ2-1 | .
TGTGCCAGCAGTCGCCCCGGGACAGCTTCTGGCTACACCTTC | CASSRPGTASGYTF | TRBV6-5 | TRBD1 | TRBJ1-2 | .
TGCGCCAGCAGCTTGGGGTCAGGGGTAACAGATACGCAGTATTTT | CASSLGSGVTDTQYF | TRBV5-1 | . | TRBJ2-3 | .
TGTGCCAGCAGCTTGCGCCGGGAGAAGGGGGATTCACCCCTCCACTTT | CASSLRREKGDSPLHF | TRBV5-4 | . | TRBJ1-6 | few
TGTGCCACCCACACAGGGTTGGGTTCACCCCTCCACTTT | CATHTGLGSPLHF | TRBV2 | . | TRBJ1-6 | .
TGCGCCAGCAGCCATTGGACAGAGAATTCACCCCTCCACTTT | CASSHWTENSPLHF | TRBV4-1 | . | TRBJ1-6 | many
TGTGCCAGCAACCCGGAGAGGCTGGAAGTCACAGATACGCAGTATTTT | CASNPERLEVTDTQYF | TRBV7-8 | . | TRBJ2-3 | .
TGTGCCAGCAGGGACAGTACTAACTATGGCTACACCTTC | CASRDSTNYGYTF | TRBV2 | . | TRBJ1-2 | .
TGTGCCAGTAGTATCCCGGGGGCGAACACCGGGGAGCTGTTTTTT | CASSIPGANTGELFF | TRBV19 | . | TRBJ2-2 | once
TGTGCCATCAAGCCCGGGAACACTGAAGCTTTCTTT | CAIKPGNTEAFF | TRBV10-3 | . | TRBJ1-1 | many
TGTGCCAGCAGTTACGACTTCCAGGGTAATGAGCAGTTCTTC | CASSYDFQGNEQFF | TRBV6-5 | . | TRBJ2-1 | .
TGCGCCAGCAGCCAAGATCTACTGAACACTGAAGCTTTCTTT | CASSQDLLNTEAFF | TRBV4-1 | . | TRBJ1-1 | .
TGCGCCAGCAGCAATACCGGGACAGGGCCGAGCACAGATACGCAGTATTTT | CASSNTGTGPSTDTQYF | TRBV4-1 | TRBD1 | TRBJ2-3 | once
TGTGCCAGTAGTATCAGTCGGGGGCTCAGCACAGATACGCAGTATTTT | CASSISRGLSTDTQYF | TRBV19 | . | TRBJ2-3 | .
TGTGCCAGCAGCGCCAGCCCTACGGAGGGGCTCATGAACACTGAAGCTTTCTTT | CASSASPTEGLMNTEAFF | TRBV9 | . | TRBJ1-1 | .
TGTGCCAGCAGCGTAGCGTCTAGCCCCTACGATGAGCAGTTCTTC | CASSVASSPYDEQFF | TRBV9 | . | TRBJ2-1 | .